These T cell receptor beta chains were read from a single sample in a study of T cells after yellow fever vaccination. From the 5' RACE reads, TCRdb called clonotypes with MiXCR, one entry per CDR3 protein. In the table there are fewer than 450,000 distinct CDR3 sequences, 7% to 9% of which are singletons. Sequences were derived from PBMCs, sampled approximately 47 days after the first yellow fever vaccination. These receptors originate from a man between 18 and 29 years old who received the YFV17D yellow fever vaccine. Both conserved end residues are part of each CDR3. D genes are given only for firm matches. Size values are once, few and many counts, or a class for expanded clones, and some rows have none.

abundance	d_gene	v_gene	j_gene	CDR3nt	CDR3aa
.	TRBD1	TRBV20-1	TRBJ2-5	TGCAGTGCGAGAGACAGGGGTAGTTCGCTAGAGACCCAGTACTTC	CSARDRGSSLETQYF
few	.	TRBV13	TRBJ1-6	TGTGCCAGCAGCCTAGATTCAGGAAAGAATAATTCACCCCTCCACTTT	CASSLDSGKNNSPLHF
.	.	TRBV14	TRBJ2-1	TGTGCCAGCAGCCACGACGGCCCACATCGGTTCTTC	CASSHDGPHRFF
few	.	TRBV7-2	TRBJ1-3	TGTGCCAGCAGCTCCGGGACGAGAAACACCATATATTTT	CASSSGTRNTIYF
.	TRBD1	TRBV9	TRBJ2-7	TGTGCCAGCAGCCCACGACAGGGGAGCTCCTACGAGCAGTACTTC	CASSPRQGSSYEQYF
many	TRBD2	TRBV3-1	TRBJ2-3	TGTGCCAGCCAACCGGGGGGGCGTGATACGCAGTATTTT	CASQPGGRDTQYF
.	.	TRBV23-1	TRBJ2-4	TGCGCCAGCAGTCAATATCGCTCCAAAAACATTCAGTACTTC	CASSQYRSKNIQYF
.	.	TRBV5-4	TRBJ2-7	TGTGCCAGCAGCTTGGGACAGGTTCTCGGCGAGCAGTACTTC	CASSLGQVLGEQYF
.	TRBD2	TRBV5-4	TRBJ2-3	TGTGCCAGCAGCGTGGGACTAGCGGGGGGGGCCACAGATACGCAGTATTTT	CASSVGLAGGATDTQYF
.	.	TRBV20-1	TRBJ1-1	TGCAGTGCTAGAGCCCCCCTCTGGAAGGACACTGAAGCTTTCTTT	CSARAPLWKDTEAFF
.	.	TRBV6-1	TRBJ1-5	TGTGCCAGCGGGAGTAGTAGCAGCAATCAGCCCCAGCATTTT	CASGSSSSNQPQHF